This T cell receptor (beta chain) derives from a study of blood T cell repertoires in COVID-19. This clone was seen a single time. Per the original methods: Reference gene primer amplification yielded estimated nucleated cell counts. Assay used: immunoSEQ multiplex PCR; TCRdb lists only in-frame clones, some missing. Clone size and V and J calls were adopted from that table, with D and trimming inferred from the DNA. The sample shows under 200,000 clones, about four fifths of them seen only once. Germline V gene lookup returns CDR1 SGHNT and CDR2 YYREEE (reference sequence). This CDR3 spans 15 amino acids. V lost 4 bases to trimming and J lost 1 base; unmatched junction nucleotides: 5.

Source material: peripheral blood. The chain links TRBV5-4 to TRBJ2-3, with 8 positions matching TRBD1. This TCR came from a man aged 18 to 29 with active or convalescent COVID-19. Here the CDR3 DNA reads TGTGCCAGCAGCCCCCCGGGACAGGGCACAGATACGCAGTATTTT. The encoded protein is CASSPPGQGTDTQYF.